The entry below describes one TCR beta chain. The antigen remains unidentified. The germline V gene has CDR1 SGHRS and CDR2 YFSETQ. The CDR3 loop spans 17 amino acids. V gave up 3 bases and J gave up 7 bases, with 23 bases separating them. The data derive from a study of cytomegalovirus exposure and HLA in healthy donors. General observations from the study: The study labeled roughly 160 TCR beta chains cytomegalovirus-associated. A previous analysis found most TCR beta V segments productive roughly 90% or roughly 30% of the time. Fewer N-insertions (relative to the approximately 670-donor mean) were reportedly seen in an Asian-associated ancestry cluster in a later analysis.

Primers: 60 Vbeta forward and 13 Jbeta reverse. Original data processing: It was a later analysis that counted roughly 80 million unique TCR beta chains, of which some 10 million were shared. TCRdb's table, derived via immunoSEQ multiplex PCR, lists solely in-frame clones and lacks some. Clone size and the V and J calls come from that table; the DNA yielded D and trimming. This sample contains 75,000 to 95,000 clones. The chain joins TRBV5-1 to TRBJ1-3; weak D call: TRBD1 (6 bases). This sequence originates from a woman aged 55-69 years in good health and CMV-seronegative. The sample taken for sequencing was PBMCs. The CDR3 spells CASSWGGLQKGGNTIYF. CDR3 coding DNA: TGCGCCAGCAGCTGGGGGGGCTTACAGAAAGGCGGGAACACCATATATTTT.